The 20 T cell receptor beta chains given below trace back to one sample, sequenced in a study of T cells after yellow fever vaccination. TCRdb independently ran MiXCR on the 5' RACE reads; one entry per CDR3 protein. Altogether 450,000 to 650,000 distinct CDR3 sequences are present, 21% being singletons, with the ten largest covering roughly a sixth. Sample: PBMCs, taken less than 25 days after the first yellow fever vaccination. These receptor sequences come from a young man who received the YFV17D yellow fever vaccine.

This clonotype was seen ten or more times. The J gene is TRBJ1-2, the V gene TRBV6-1; D gene uncertain. V lost 7 bases and J 2 bases, leaving 14 bases between the germline ends. The CDR3 runs to 14 residues. Germline CDR1 MNHNS, CDR2 SASEGT. The CDR3 loop is CASTKDGRNYGYTF. The CDR3 bases are TGTGCCAGCACCAAGGACGGACGGAACTATGGCTACACCTTC.

Only a few counts were recorded for this clonotype. The V and J genes are TRBV7-2 and TRBJ2-3; D unresolved. This CDR3 comprises 16 residues. From germline, CDR1 is SGHTA and CDR2 FQGNSA. Trimming shortened V by 1 base and J by 0 bases, and 11 bases separated the two germline ends. CDR3 sequence: CASSLVPGRSTDTQYF. CDR3 in DNA: TGTGCCAGCAGCTTAGTCCCGGGTCGAAGCACAGATACGCAGTATTTT.

In this sample, this clonotype turned up a few times. V usage is TRBV7-2 and J usage is TRBJ2-1, with 11 nucleotides matching TRBD2. From germline, CDR1 is SGHTA and CDR2 FQGNSA. The ends lost 2 bases at V and 7 bases at J; junction bases unmatched: 4. This CDR3 contains 15 residues. CDR3 sequence: CASSLLGTSGNEQFF. The CDR3 coding sequence is TGTGCCAGCAGCTTACTAGGGACTAGCGGTAATGAGCAGTTCTTC.

This clonotype came up many times. The chain couples TRBV27 to TRBJ2-6; D may be TRBD2 (6 bases). Germline-derived CDR1 and CDR2 are MNHEY and SMNVEV (reference sequence). The CDR3 consists of 16 residues. The V gene lost 3 bases and the J gene lost 0 bases, with 9 bases spanning the gap. This CDR3 reads CASSLGLYSGANVLTF. DNA of the CDR3: TGTGCCAGCAGTTTGGGACTGTACTCTGGGGCCAACGTCCTGACTTTC.

The chain employs TRBV10-3 and TRBJ2-2; 9 bases are shared with TRBD1. CDR3 length: 16 residues. Losses at the gene ends were 6 bases for V and 6 bases for J; bases not matched to a gene: 11. Germline lookup yields CDR1 ENHRY and CDR2 SYGVKD. CDR3 loop: CAIRNAGTGSPGELFF. CDR3 sequence (DNA): TGTGCCATCAGAAACGCCGGGACAGGGTCGCCCGGGGAGCTGTTTTTT.

The V and J genes are TRBV15 and TRBJ1-1; tentative D call: TRBD1 (6 bases). Germline V gene data show CDR1 as LNHNV and CDR2 as YYDKDF (reference sequence). V gave up 1 base and J gave up 11 bases, with 14 bases separating them. The CDR3 runs to 13 residues. This CDR3 is CATSRGGARGAFF. Written as DNA, the CDR3 is TGTGCCACCAGCAGAGGGGGGGCGCGAGGCGCTTTCTTT.

The chain combines TRBV20-1 with TRBJ1-1; possible D gene TRBD1, 5 bases. The CDR3 totals 13 residues. The germline gives CDR1 DFQATT, CDR2 SNEGSKA (reference sequence). Trimming removed 6 bases at V and 5 bases at J, with 16 bases between. DNA of the CDR3: TGCAGTGCCAGGGACCCGGGTAGAACTGAAGCTTTCTTT. Its translation: CSARDPGRTEAFF.

In its sample, this clonotype was seen a few times. The chain is built from TRBV7-2 and TRBJ1-5; D uncertain. The CDR3 consists of 15 residues. V was clipped by 6 bases and J by 2 bases, with 14 bases between them. Germline V gene sequence: CDR1 SGHTA, CDR2 FQGNSA. CDR3 sequence: CASSPRGVGNQPQHF. DNA for the CDR3: TGTGCCAGCAGTCCCCGCGGGGTAGGCAATCAGCCCCAGCATTTT.

This chain uses TRBV12-5 with TRBJ2-7; 8 nucleotides agree with TRBD2. This CDR3 region has 15 residues. Germline loops: CDR1 LGHNT, CDR2 FRNRAP. J lost 3 bases, V lost 5 bases, and 9 bases had no gene match. The CDR3 DNA is TGTGCTAGTGGTGTGGATGGGCGGGGGGTCTACGAGCAGTACTTC. This translates into CASGVDGRGVYEQYF. The complete variable domain, with remaining parts taken from reference TRBV12-5 and TRBJ2-7, reads DARVTQTPRHKVTEMGQEVTMRCQPILGHNTVFWYRQTMMQGLELLAYFRNRAPLDDSGMPKDRFSAEMPDATLATLKIQPSEPRDSAVYFCASGVDGRGVYEQYFGPGTRLTVT.

This clonotype was observed a few times. The chain is built from TRBV20-1 and TRBJ1-2, with 9 bases fitting TRBD1. CDR1 and CDR2 from the germline V gene are DFQATT and SNEGSKA (reference sequence). V shed 8 bases, J shed 8 bases, and the junction held 9 bases outside the gene matches. The CDR3 is made up of 12 amino acids. CDR3 nucleotide sequence: TGCAGTCCATACAGGGGGCGAAGGGGCTACACCTTC. It encodes CSPYRGRRGYTF.

The table lists this clonotype with many counts. The chain links TRBV6-5 to TRBJ1-2, with unresolved D. The V and J ends lost 0 bases and 8 bases respectively, with 13 bases between them. Germline CDR1 MNHEY, CDR2 SVGAGI. The CDR3 has 14 residues. The CDR3 nucleotides read TGTGCCAGCAGTTACTCACGGGCAACTGTCGGCTACACCTTC. Protein sequence: CASSYSRATVGYTF.

This rearrangement joins TRBV6-1 to TRBJ1-2; 8 nucleotides line up with TRBD1. There are 14 residues in the CDR3. In germline, CDR1 is MNHNS, CDR2 SASEGT. J was trimmed by 5 bases and V by 6 bases; bases with no gene match: 8. CDR3 nucleotides: TGTGCCAGCAGAGGTCCGGGACAGGATTATGGCTACACCTTC. This gives the protein CASRGPGQDYGYTF.

This clonotype was seen only a few times. This chain uses TRBV6-1 with TRBJ1-6; TRBD1 agrees at 10 bases. Germline values: CDR1 MNHNS, CDR2 SASEGT. The CDR3 length is 15 residues. Unmatched junction bases numbered 8, after V lost 2 bases and J lost 13 bases. CDR3 region: CASSERAGTGAPLHF. The CDR3, as DNA: TGTGCCAGCAGTGAACGTGCAGGGACAGGGGCCCCCCTCCACTTT.

This clonotype occurred a few times. The chain links TRBV6-2 or TRBV6-3 to TRBJ1-2; D perhaps matches TRBD1 (6 bases). The CDR3 is 16 amino acids. Germline V CDR1 and CDR2: MNHEY, SVGEGT. V lost 5 bases and J lost 4, with 20 bases in between. The DNA for the CDR3 is TGTGCCAGCAGTCACACCCGACAGGCACGAACCTATGGCTACACCTTC. Its translation: CASSHTRQARTYGYTF.

The chain couples TRBV7-2 to TRBJ2-5; D may be TRBD2 (6 bases). Trimming took off 3 bases at V and 1 base at J, with 9 bases between the two ends. Germline lookup yields CDR1 SGHTA and CDR2 FQGNSA. This CDR3 is built from 14 residues. CDR3 coding DNA: TGTGCCAGCAGCTTCCCCGGGAGCCAAGAGACCCAGTACTTC. Its protein product is CASSFPGSQETQYF.

Ten or more counts support this clonotype. V gene TRBV20-1 combines with J gene TRBJ2-3; 15 nucleotides match TRBD2. The CDR3 is made up of 15 amino acids. Trimming at V came to 5 bases and at J to 9 bases, leaving 9 bases not matched to a gene. CDR1 is DFQATT, CDR2 SNEGSKA, per germline (reference sequence). The CDR3: CSAAQGLAGGGTQYF. The CDR3 DNA reads TGCAGTGCTGCCCAGGGACTAGCGGGGGGAGGGACGCAGTATTTT.

V is TRBV3-1 and J is TRBJ2-3; a weak D match, TRBD1 (7 bases). The germline gives CDR1 LGHDT, CDR2 YNNKEL (reference sequence). The CDR3 is 18 residues long. The germline V and J ends were trimmed by 3 bases and 0 bases, with 19 bases remaining between them. The CDR3 DNA follows: TGTGCCAGCAGCCAGAGAAATTCAGGGGGGTTGAGCACAGATACGCAGTATTTT. This codes for CASSQRNSGGLSTDTQYF.

Only a few counts were recorded for this clonotype. The chain is built from TRBV7-3 and TRBJ2-3, with a weak D call TRBD2 (6 bases). V was shortened by 2 bases and J by 0 bases, with 12 bases between the two germline ends. This CDR3 has 16 residues. Germline lookup yields CDR1 SGHTA and CDR2 FQGTGA. Written as DNA, the CDR3 is TGTGCCAGCAGCTTAGTCGGAAGCGGGAGCACAGATACGCAGTATTTT. Its translation is CASSLVGSGSTDTQYF.

This clonotype was found a few times. The chain links TRBV6-2 or TRBV6-3 to TRBJ2-7; D is possibly TRBD1 (5 bases). The CDR3 runs to 13 residues. Trimming left V 8 bases short and J 0 bases short, with 11 bases between. In germline, CDR1 is MNHEY, CDR2 SVGEGT. This CDR3 reads CASADSLSYEQYV. In DNA form, the CDR3 reads TGTGCCAGCGCTGACAGCCTCTCCTACGAGCAGTACGTC.

The rearrangement uses TRBV2 and TRBJ2-7; 11 nucleotides align to TRBD1. V dropped 9 bases and J dropped 0; count of bases not matched to a gene: 1. Germline V gives CDR1 SNHLY, CDR2 FYNNEI. The CDR3 loop spans 13 amino acids. The CDR3 here is CARGTGGSYEQYF. CDR3 coding DNA: TGTGCCAGAGGGACAGGGGGCTCCTACGAGCAGTACTTC. Together with reference TRBV2 and TRBJ2-7, the CDR3 gives the full variable domain: EPEVTQTPSHQVTQMGQEVILRCVPISNHLYFYWYRQILGQKVEFLVSFYNNEISEKSEIFDDQFSVERPDGSNFTLKIRSTKLEDSAMYFCARGTGGSYEQYFGPGTRLTVT.